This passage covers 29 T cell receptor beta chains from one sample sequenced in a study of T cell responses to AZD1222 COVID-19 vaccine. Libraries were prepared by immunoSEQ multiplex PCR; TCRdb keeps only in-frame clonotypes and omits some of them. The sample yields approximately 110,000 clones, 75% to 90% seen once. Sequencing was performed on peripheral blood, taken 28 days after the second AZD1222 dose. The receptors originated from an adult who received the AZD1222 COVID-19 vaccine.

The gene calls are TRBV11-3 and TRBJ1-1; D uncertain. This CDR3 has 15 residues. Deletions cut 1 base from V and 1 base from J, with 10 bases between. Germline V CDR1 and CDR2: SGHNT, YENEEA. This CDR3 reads CASSLGGVRNTEAFF. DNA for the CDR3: TGTGCCAGCAGCTTAGGGGGAGTTAGGAACACTGAAGCTTTCTTT.

The CDR3 coding sequence is TGTGCCAGCACTACGGCCAGCAGCGGGCCCCTCGGTGGCTACACCTTC. It codes for CASTTASSGPLGGYTF. The chain recombines TRBV3-1 (or the pseudogene TRBV3-2) with TRBJ1-2; D gene unclear. The CDR3 runs 16 residues. Per the germline V gene, CDR1 is LGHDT and CDR2 is YNNKEL (reference sequence). The ends were cut back, 7 bases at V and 7 bases at J, with 25 bases in the middle.

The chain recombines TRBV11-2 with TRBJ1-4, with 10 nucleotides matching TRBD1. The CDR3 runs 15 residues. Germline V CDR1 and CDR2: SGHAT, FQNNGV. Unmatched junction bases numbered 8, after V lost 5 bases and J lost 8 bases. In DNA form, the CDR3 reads TGTGCCAGCAGCCCCAGACAGGGGGCTCAAGAAAAACTGTTTTTT. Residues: CASSPRQGAQEKLFF.

CDR3 coding DNA: TGCGCCAGCAGCGCGGGACAGGGTGCTAATGAAAAACTGTTTTTT. Encoded protein: CASSAGQGANEKLFF. V and J are TRBV5-1 and TRBJ1-4; 9 nucleotides agree with TRBD1. Germline V CDR1 and CDR2: SGHRS, YFSETQ. V trimming: 4 bases; J trimming: 3 bases; junction bases outside the gene matches: 4. This CDR3 spans 15 amino acids.

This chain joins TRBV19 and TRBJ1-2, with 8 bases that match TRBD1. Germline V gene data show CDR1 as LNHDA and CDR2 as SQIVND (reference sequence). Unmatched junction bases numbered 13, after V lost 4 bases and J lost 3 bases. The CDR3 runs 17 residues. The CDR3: CASSTRSRGRDHYGYTF. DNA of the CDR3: TGTGCCAGTAGTACCCGGAGCAGGGGGCGCGATCACTATGGCTACACCTTC.

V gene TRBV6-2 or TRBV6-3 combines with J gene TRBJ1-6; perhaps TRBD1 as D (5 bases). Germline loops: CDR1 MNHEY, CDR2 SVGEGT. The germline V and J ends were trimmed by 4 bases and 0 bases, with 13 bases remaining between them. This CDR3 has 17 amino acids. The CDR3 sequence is CASSSGTASSYNSPLHF. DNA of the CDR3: TGTGCCAGCAGTTCCGGGACCGCGAGCTCCTATAATTCACCCCTCCACTTT.

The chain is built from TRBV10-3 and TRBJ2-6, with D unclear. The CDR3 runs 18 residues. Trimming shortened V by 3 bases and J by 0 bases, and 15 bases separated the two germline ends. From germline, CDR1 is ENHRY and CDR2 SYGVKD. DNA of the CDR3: TGTGCCATCAGTGACGTCGGACGGCCAACCTCTGGGGCCAACGTCCTGACTTTC. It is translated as CAISDVGRPTSGANVLTF.

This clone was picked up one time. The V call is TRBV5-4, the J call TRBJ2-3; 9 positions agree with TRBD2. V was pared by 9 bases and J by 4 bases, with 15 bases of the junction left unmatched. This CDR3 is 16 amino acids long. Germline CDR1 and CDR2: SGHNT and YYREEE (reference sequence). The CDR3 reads CATPSGGGGASDTQYF. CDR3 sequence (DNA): TGTGCCACCCCCTCCGGTGGCGGGGGGGCGTCAGATACGCAGTATTTT.

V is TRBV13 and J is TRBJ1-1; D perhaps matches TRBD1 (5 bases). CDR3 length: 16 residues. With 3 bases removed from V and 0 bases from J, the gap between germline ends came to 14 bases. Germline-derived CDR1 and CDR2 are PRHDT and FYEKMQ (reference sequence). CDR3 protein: CASSLAQGKMNTEAFF. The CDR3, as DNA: TGTGCCAGCAGCTTGGCCCAGGGCAAGATGAACACTGAAGCTTTCTTT. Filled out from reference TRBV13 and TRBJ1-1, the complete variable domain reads AAGVIQSPRHLIKEKRETATLKCYPIPRHDTVYWYQQGPGQDPQFLISFYEKMQSDKGSIPDRFSAQQFSDYHSELNMSSLELGDSALYFCASSLAQGKMNTEAFFGQGTRLTVV.

The DNA of the CDR3 is TGTGCCTGCACCAGGCTGCGCGCGACTGAAGCTTTCTTT. This encodes CACTRLRATEAFF. The gene calls are TRBV30 and TRBJ1-1; D gene ambiguous. The germline CDR1 and CDR2 sequences are GTSNPN and SVGIG (reference sequence). This CDR3 region has 13 residues. V was shortened by 6 bases and J by 5 bases, with 16 bases between the two germline ends. Full variable domain (remainder filled in from reference TRBV30 and TRBJ1-1): SQTIHQWPATLVQPVGSPLSLECTVEGTSNPNLYWYRQAAGRGLQLLFYSVGIGQISSEVPQNLSASRPQDRQFILSSKKLLLSDSGFYLCACTRLRATEAFFGQGTRLTVV.

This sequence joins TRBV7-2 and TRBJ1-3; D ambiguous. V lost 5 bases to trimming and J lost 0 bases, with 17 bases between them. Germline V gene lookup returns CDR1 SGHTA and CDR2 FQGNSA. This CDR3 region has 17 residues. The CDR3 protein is CASSVWEAARSGNTIYF. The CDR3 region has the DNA TGTGCCAGCAGCGTGTGGGAGGCAGCTCGCTCTGGAAACACCATATATTTT.

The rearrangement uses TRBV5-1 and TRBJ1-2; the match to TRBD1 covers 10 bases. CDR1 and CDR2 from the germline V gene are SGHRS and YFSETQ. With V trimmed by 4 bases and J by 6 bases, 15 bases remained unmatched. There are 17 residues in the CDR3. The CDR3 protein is CASSRIILDRGRDGYTF. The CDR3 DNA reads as TGCGCCAGCAGCCGGATAATCTTAGACAGGGGGCGCGATGGCTACACCTTC.

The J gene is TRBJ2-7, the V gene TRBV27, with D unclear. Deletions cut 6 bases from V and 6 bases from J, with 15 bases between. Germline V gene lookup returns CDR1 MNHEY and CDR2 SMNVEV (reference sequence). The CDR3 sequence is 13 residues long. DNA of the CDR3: TGTGCCAGCAGCTTTCCCTGGTCCGCCGAGCAGTACTTC. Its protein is CASSFPWSAEQYF.

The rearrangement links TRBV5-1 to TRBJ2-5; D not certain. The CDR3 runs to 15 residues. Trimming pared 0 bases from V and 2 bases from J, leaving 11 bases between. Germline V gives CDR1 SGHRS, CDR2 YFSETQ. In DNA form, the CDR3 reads TGCGCCAGCAGCTTGGTAGGGCAGCCGCAAGAGACCCAGTACTTC. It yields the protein CASSLVGQPQETQYF.

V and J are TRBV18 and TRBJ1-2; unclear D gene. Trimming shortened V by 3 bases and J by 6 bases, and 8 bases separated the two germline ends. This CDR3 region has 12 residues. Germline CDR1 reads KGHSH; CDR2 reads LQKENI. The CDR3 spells CASSPERDGYTF. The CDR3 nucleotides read TGTGCCAGCTCACCCGAGAGGGATGGCTACACCTTC.

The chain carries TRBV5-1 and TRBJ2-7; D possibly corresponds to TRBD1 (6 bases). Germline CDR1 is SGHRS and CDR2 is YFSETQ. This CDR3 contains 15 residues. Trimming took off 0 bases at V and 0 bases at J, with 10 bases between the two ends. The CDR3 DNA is TGCGCCAGCAGCTTGGACAGGGCCGTCTCCTACGAGCAGTACTTC. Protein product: CASSLDRAVSYEQYF.

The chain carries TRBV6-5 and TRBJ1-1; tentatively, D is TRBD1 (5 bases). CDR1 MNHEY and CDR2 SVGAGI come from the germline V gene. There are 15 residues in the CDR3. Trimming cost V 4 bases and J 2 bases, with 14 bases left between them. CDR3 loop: CASSLKSGGNTEAFF. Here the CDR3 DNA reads TGTGCCAGCAGTTTAAAATCCGGGGGTAACACTGAAGCTTTCTTT.

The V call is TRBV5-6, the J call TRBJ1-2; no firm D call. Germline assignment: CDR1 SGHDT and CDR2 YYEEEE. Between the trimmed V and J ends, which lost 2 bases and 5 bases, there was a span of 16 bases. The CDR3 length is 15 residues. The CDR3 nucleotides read TGTGCCAGCAGCTTTGCAGAGAGTACGAGGTATGGCTACACCTTC. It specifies CASSFAESTRYGYTF.

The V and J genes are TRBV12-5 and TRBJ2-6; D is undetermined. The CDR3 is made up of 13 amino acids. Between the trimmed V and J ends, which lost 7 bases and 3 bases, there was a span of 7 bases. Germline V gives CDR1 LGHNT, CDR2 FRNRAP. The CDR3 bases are TGTGCTAGTGCCGCGAGTGGGGCCAACGTCCTGACTTTC. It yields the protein CASAASGANVLTF.

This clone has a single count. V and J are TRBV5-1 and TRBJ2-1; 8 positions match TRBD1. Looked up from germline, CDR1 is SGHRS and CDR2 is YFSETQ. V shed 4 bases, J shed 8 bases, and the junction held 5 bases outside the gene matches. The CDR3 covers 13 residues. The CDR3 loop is CASSRDRSDEQFF. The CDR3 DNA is TGCGCCAGCAGCCGGGACAGGTCAGATGAGCAGTTCTTC. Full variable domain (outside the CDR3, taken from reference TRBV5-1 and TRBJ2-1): KAGVTQTPRYLIKTRGQQVTLSCSPISGHRSVSWYQQTPGQGLQFLFEYFSETQRNKGNFPGRFSGRQFSNSRSEMNVSTLELGDSALYLCASSRDRSDEQFFGPGTRLTVL.

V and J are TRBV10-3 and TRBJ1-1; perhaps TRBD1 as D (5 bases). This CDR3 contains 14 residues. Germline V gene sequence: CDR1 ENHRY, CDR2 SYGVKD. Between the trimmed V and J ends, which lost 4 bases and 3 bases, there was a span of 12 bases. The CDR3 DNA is TGTGCCATCAGTGGTGGGGGTCCGGACACTGAAGCTTTCTTT. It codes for CAISGGGPDTEAFF.

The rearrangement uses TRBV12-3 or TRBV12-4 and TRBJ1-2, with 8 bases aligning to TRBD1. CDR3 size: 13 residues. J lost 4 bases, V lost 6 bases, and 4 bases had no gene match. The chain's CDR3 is CASSRQGAYGYTF. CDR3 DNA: TGTGCCAGCAGCCGGCAGGGGGCCTATGGCTACACCTTC.

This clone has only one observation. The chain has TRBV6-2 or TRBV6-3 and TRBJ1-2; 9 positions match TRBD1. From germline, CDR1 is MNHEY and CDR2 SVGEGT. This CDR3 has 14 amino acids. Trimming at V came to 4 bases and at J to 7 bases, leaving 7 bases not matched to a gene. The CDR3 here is CASSSGQGTRGYTF. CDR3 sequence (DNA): TGTGCCAGCAGTTCGGGACAGGGTACGCGTGGCTACACCTTC.

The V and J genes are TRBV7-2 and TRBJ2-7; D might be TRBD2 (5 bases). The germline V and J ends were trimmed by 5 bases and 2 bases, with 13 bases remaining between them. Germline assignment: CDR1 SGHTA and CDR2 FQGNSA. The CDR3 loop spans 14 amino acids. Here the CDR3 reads CASSRTQAAYEQYF. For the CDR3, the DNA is TGTGCCAGCAGCCGGACGCAAGCGGCCTACGAGCAGTACTTC.

Here the CDR3 reads CSATDTEAFF. DNA of the CDR3: TGCAGTGCGACGGACACTGAAGCTTTCTTT. V is TRBV20-1 and J is TRBJ1-1, with D hard to call. V was clipped by 6 bases and J by 3 bases, with 5 bases between them. Germline CDR1 DFQATT, CDR2 SNEGSKA (reference sequence). This CDR3 contains 10 residues.

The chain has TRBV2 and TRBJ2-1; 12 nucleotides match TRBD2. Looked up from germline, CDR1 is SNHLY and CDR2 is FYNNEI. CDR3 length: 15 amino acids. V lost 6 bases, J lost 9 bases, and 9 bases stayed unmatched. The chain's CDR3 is CASSATSGGSVEQFF. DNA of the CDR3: TGTGCCAGCAGCGCAACTAGCGGGGGGAGCGTTGAGCAGTTCTTC.

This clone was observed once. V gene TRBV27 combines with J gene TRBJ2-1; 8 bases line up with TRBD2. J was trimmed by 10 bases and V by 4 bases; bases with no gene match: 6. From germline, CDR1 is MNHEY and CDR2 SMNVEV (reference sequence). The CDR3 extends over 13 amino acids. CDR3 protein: CASSSGGPWEQFF. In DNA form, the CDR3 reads TGTGCCAGCAGTTCGGGGGGGCCATGGGAGCAGTTCTTC.

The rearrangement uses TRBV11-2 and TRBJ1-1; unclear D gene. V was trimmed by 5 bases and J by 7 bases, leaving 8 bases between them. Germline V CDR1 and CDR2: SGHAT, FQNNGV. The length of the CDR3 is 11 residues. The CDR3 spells CASSPTDEAFF. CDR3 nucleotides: TGTGCCAGCAGCCCAACGGATGAAGCTTTCTTT.

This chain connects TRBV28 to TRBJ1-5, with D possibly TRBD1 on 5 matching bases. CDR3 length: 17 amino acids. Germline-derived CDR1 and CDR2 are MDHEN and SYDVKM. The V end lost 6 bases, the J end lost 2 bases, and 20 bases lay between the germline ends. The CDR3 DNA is TGTGCCAGCAGCGACCGGGCAGGGACTGTGGGCAATCAGCCCCAGCATTTT. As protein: CASSDRAGTVGNQPQHF.